The rows below give T cell receptor beta chains drawn from one sample of a study of blood T cell repertoires in COVID-19. The assay was immunoSEQ multiplex PCR, and TCRdb's table has in-frame clones only and misses some. The sample has approximately 400,000 clones, roughly nine tenths seen once. Source material: peripheral blood. Receptors were obtained from a man in his forties with acute or convalescent COVID-19. CDR3s include the opening cysteine and the closing phenylalanine or tryptophan. Fields, in order: D gene, J gene, clone size, V gene, CDR3 DNA, CDR3 protein. D genes are given only for firm matches. Expanded clones are given a class, and other clones once, few, many or no size at all.

D: NA
J: TRBJ2-7
size: NA
V: TRBV5-5
DNA: TGTGCCAGCAGCTTGGAGGAGCGGGCAGTCTCCTACGAGCAGTACTTC
CDR3: CASSLEERAVSYEQYF

D: NA
J: TRBJ1-4
size: NA
V: TRBV5-5
DNA: TGTGCCAGCAGCTTGTCCTCTCCCGGGGAAAAACTGTTTTTT
CDR3: CASSLSSPGEKLFF

D: NA
J: TRBJ1-2
size: NA
V: TRBV18
DNA: TGTGCCAGCTCACCGAGGGCGCCAAACTATGGCTACACCTTC
CDR3: CASSPRAPNYGYTF

D: NA
J: TRBJ1-5
size: few
V: TRBV6-2/TRBV6-3
DNA: TGTGCCAGCAGTTACCCGTTGCGGGCGATCAATCAGCCCCAGCATTTT
CDR3: CASSYPLRAINQPQHF

D: NA
J: TRBJ1-1
size: NA
V: TRBV6-2/TRBV6-3
DNA: TGTGCCAGCAGTTACCCCCCACTCCAGAACACTGAAGCTTTCTTT
CDR3: CASSYPPLQNTEAFF

D: NA
J: TRBJ2-3
size: NA
V: TRBV12-3/TRBV12-4
DNA: TGTGCCAGCAGTCGACTATCAGATACGCAGTATTTT
CDR3: CASSRLSDTQYF

D: TRBD1
J: TRBJ2-7
size: NA
V: TRBV13
DNA: TGTGCCAGCAGCCCATACCGGGACAGGGGGCAGGACTACGAGCAGTACTTC
CDR3: CASSPYRDRGQDYEQYF

D: NA
J: TRBJ1-3
size: NA
V: TRBV7-2
DNA: TGTGCCAGCAGCTTAGAAACAGTCCGCTCTGGAAACACCATATATTTT
CDR3: CASSLETVRSGNTIYF

D: NA
J: TRBJ1-1
size: NA
V: TRBV3-1/TRBV3-2
DNA: TGTGCCAGCAGCCAAGAACTCCGGTTCGAGATGAACACTGAAGCTTTCTTT
CDR3: CASSQELRFEMNTEAFF

D: TRBD2
J: TRBJ2-1
size: NA
V: TRBV6-6
DNA: TGTGCCAGCAGTTTCGGGAGGACGAATGAGCAGTTCTTC
CDR3: CASSFGRTNEQFF

D: NA
J: TRBJ2-6
size: NA
V: TRBV7-3
DNA: TGTGCCAGCAGCTTCGGCTCTGGGGCCAACGTCCTGACTTTC
CDR3: CASSFGSGANVLTF

D: NA
J: TRBJ1-6
size: once
V: TRBV9
DNA: TGTGCCAGCAGCCCTACAGGGTCTTCACCCCTCCACTTT
CDR3: CASSPTGSSPLHF

D: NA
J: TRBJ1-4
size: NA
V: TRBV7-9
DNA: TGTGCCAGCAGCGACCCTACCACCCCTATAGCCGCGGGTGAAAAACTGTTTTTT
CDR3: CASSDPTTPIAAGEKLFF

D: TRBD1
J: TRBJ2-7
size: NA
V: TRBV2
DNA: TGTGCCAGCACGTCCGGGACAGGCTCCTACGAGCAGTACTTC
CDR3: CASTSGTGSYEQYF

D: TRBD2
J: TRBJ2-3
size: NA
V: TRBV27
DNA: TGTGCCAGCAGTTTACCAACTAGCGGTGCAGATACGCAGTATTTT
CDR3: CASSLPTSGADTQYF

D: TRBD2
J: TRBJ2-2
size: NA
V: TRBV19
DNA: TGTGCCAGTAGTCGACCGAGACTAGCGGGGTTGACCGGGGAGCTGTTTTTT
CDR3: CASSRPRLAGLTGELFF

D: NA
J: TRBJ1-2
size: NA
V: TRBV30
DNA: TGTGCCTGGAGTCCCAGGCACTATGGCTACACCTTC
CDR3: CAWSPRHYGYTF

D: TRBD1
J: TRBJ2-1
size: NA
V: TRBV9
DNA: TGTGCCAGCAGCCCTCAGACGTCAGGGGGTATTGAGCAGTTCTTC
CDR3: CASSPQTSGGIEQFF

D: TRBD2
J: TRBJ2-2
size: NA
V: TRBV10-3
DNA: TGTGCCATCAGTGATCTAGCGGGAGCCCGGGAGCTGTTTTTT
CDR3: CAISDLAGARELFF

D: TRBD2
J: TRBJ2-5
size: once
V: TRBV5-1
DNA: TGCGCCAGCAGCCTGGGAGCGGGAGTATTTGAGACCCAGTACTTC
CDR3: CASSLGAGVFETQYF

D: TRBD1
J: TRBJ2-1
size: NA
V: TRBV3-1/TRBV3-2
DNA: TGTGCCAGCAGCTCCGGGACAGGGAGCTACAATGAGCAGTTCTTC
CDR3: CASSSGTGSYNEQFF

D: NA
J: TRBJ2-3
size: NA
V: TRBV5-6
DNA: TGTGCCAGCAGCCTGAGCACAGATACGCAGTATTTT
CDR3: CASSLSTDTQYF

D: NA
J: TRBJ1-3
size: NA
V: TRBV19
DNA: TGTGCCAGTAGCCGCGTGGACAACTCTGGAAACACCATATATTTT
CDR3: CASSRVDNSGNTIYF

D: TRBD2
J: TRBJ2-1
size: NA
V: TRBV4-1
DNA: TGCGCCAGCAGCACGCTACCTTTATCGGGACTAGCGGGCGAGCAGTTCTTC
CDR3: CASSTLPLSGLAGEQFF

D: NA
J: TRBJ2-7
size: NA
V: TRBV28
DNA: TGTGCCAGCAGTTTGTCGGTGGACGAGCAGTACTTC
CDR3: CASSLSVDEQYF

D: NA
J: TRBJ2-2
size: NA
V: TRBV7-6
DNA: TGTGCCAGCAGCCCAGGCCAGCGGGCGAACACCGGGGAGCTGTTTTTT
CDR3: CASSPGQRANTGELFF

D: TRBD2
J: TRBJ2-7
size: NA
V: TRBV2
DNA: TGTGCCAGCAGGTTGCGGGAGTCGGGCCACGAGCAGTACTTC
CDR3: CASRLRESGHEQYF

D: NA
J: TRBJ2-7
size: NA
V: TRBV6-5
DNA: TGTGCCAGCAGTTACGAAGGTAGCGGCCTACTTTACGAGCAGTACTTC
CDR3: CASSYEGSGLLYEQYF

D: NA
J: TRBJ1-4
size: NA
V: TRBV2
DNA: TGTGCCAGCAGTATGGACAGCGAGCGCCCTAATGAAAAACTGTTTTTT
CDR3: CASSMDSERPNEKLFF

D: TRBD2
J: TRBJ2-3
size: NA
V: TRBV5-4
DNA: TGTGCCAACAGCACCCCCCCTAGCGGGGTACACACAGATACGCAGTATTTT
CDR3: CANSTPPSGVHTDTQYF

D: NA
J: TRBJ1-2
size: NA
V: TRBV4-1
DNA: TGCGCCAGCAGCCAAGTCAGGGGCGGTGGCTACACCTTC
CDR3: CASSQVRGGGYTF